A selection of T cell receptor beta chains follows, all from one sample in a study of T-cell reconstitution after alpha-beta-depleted transplantation in children. TCRdb called the PCR reads again in MiXCR, with one record for every CDR3 protein. The sample consists of about 77,000 distinct CDR3 sequences, about a sixth of them appearing once. The sample consisted of PBMCs, mostly from graft donor cells, taken 360 days after TCRalphabeta/CD19-depleted stem cell transplant. The origin of the receptors is a male patient aged 2-15 years who had a stem cell transplant for acute lymphoblastic leukemia, so the T cells may come from the graft donor. CDR3s include the opening cysteine and the closing phenylalanine or tryptophan. A D gene is named only where the DNA matches it firmly. Not every row has a clone size; where given, it reads once, few, many or a size class.

D gene: .
clone size: few
J gene: TRBJ2-1
V gene: TRBV30
CDR3 protein: CAWSRGRVSSYNEQFF
CDR3 DNA: TGTGCCTGGAGCAGGGGCCGGGTGAGCTCCTACAATGAGCAGTTCTTC

D gene: .
clone size: few
J gene: TRBJ1-3
V gene: TRBV13
CDR3 protein: CASRVNPGNTIYF
CDR3 DNA: TGTGCCAGCAGGGTAAATCCTGGAAACACCATATATTTT

D gene: TRBD2
clone size: few
J gene: TRBJ2-7
V gene: TRBV5-1
CDR3 protein: CASSSASGSIYEQYF
CDR3 DNA: TGCGCCAGCAGCTCGGCTAGCGGGAGTATCTACGAGCAGTACTTC

D gene: .
clone size: many
J gene: TRBJ2-3
V gene: TRBV20-1
CDR3 protein: CSAKRGTDTQYF
CDR3 DNA: TGCAGTGCTAAGCGGGGCACAGATACGCAGTATTTT

D gene: .
clone size: .
J gene: TRBJ2-7
V gene: TRBV5-1
CDR3 protein: CASSFSSAASSYEQYF
CDR3 DNA: TGCGCCAGCAGCTTCTCTAGCGCAGCAAGCTCCTACGAGCAGTACTTC

D gene: .
clone size: .
J gene: TRBJ2-7
V gene: TRBV12-3/TRBV12-4
CDR3 protein: CASSLDWVGGEQYF
CDR3 DNA: TGTGCCAGCAGTTTAGACTGGGTAGGAGGCGAGCAGTACTTC

D gene: .
clone size: .
J gene: TRBJ2-1
V gene: TRBV12-3/TRBV12-4
CDR3 protein: CASSPAGSIPYNEQFF
CDR3 DNA: TGTGCCAGCTCCCCGGCCGGCTCTATCCCCTACAATGAGCAGTTCTTC

D gene: .
clone size: medium-sized
J gene: TRBJ2-7
V gene: TRBV6-1
CDR3 protein: CASSENWGIAYEQYF
CDR3 DNA: TGTGCCAGCAGTGAAAACTGGGGTATCGCCTACGAGCAGTACTTC

D gene: TRBD2
clone size: .
J gene: TRBJ2-7
V gene: TRBV7-8
CDR3 protein: CASRFGTSGGYEQYF
CDR3 DNA: TGTGCCAGCAGGTTTGGGACTAGCGGGGGCTACGAGCAGTACTTC

D gene: .
clone size: .
J gene: TRBJ2-2
V gene: TRBV12-3/TRBV12-4
CDR3 protein: CASMGSVDTGELFF
CDR3 DNA: TGTGCCAGCATGGGCAGTGTGGACACCGGGGAGCTGTTTTTT

D gene: TRBD1
clone size: .
J gene: TRBJ2-5
V gene: TRBV5-1
CDR3 protein: CASSSGTGGAGWKETQYF
CDR3 DNA: TGCGCCAGCAGTTCCGGGACAGGGGGCGCAGGGTGGAAAGAGACCCAGTACTTC

D gene: .
clone size: .
J gene: TRBJ2-6
V gene: TRBV5-1
CDR3 protein: CASSAGRASGANVLTF
CDR3 DNA: TGCGCCAGCAGCGCCGGACGGGCCTCTGGGGCCAACGTCCTGACTTTC

D gene: TRBD2
clone size: few
J gene: TRBJ2-2
V gene: TRBV11-3
CDR3 protein: CASSPQRTSPGAGELFF
CDR3 DNA: TGTGCCAGCAGCCCACAACGGACTAGCCCCGGGGCCGGGGAGCTGTTTTTT

D gene: TRBD2
clone size: .
J gene: TRBJ2-3
V gene: TRBV11-2
CDR3 protein: CASSTRLAGGLDTQYF
CDR3 DNA: TGTGCCAGCAGCACTCGACTAGCGGGAGGGTTAGATACGCAGTATTTT

D gene: .
clone size: many
J gene: TRBJ1-1
V gene: TRBV12-3/TRBV12-4
CDR3 protein: CASSLLRGLKTEAFF
CDR3 DNA: TGTGCCAGCAGTTTACTTCGGGGATTGAAGACTGAAGCTTTCTTT

D gene: TRBD2
clone size: .
J gene: TRBJ2-7
V gene: TRBV7-9
CDR3 protein: CASSLWSGGYYEQYF
CDR3 DNA: TGTGCCAGCAGCTTATGGAGCGGGGGCTACTACGAGCAGTACTTC

D gene: .
clone size: .
J gene: TRBJ2-7
V gene: TRBV29-1
CDR3 protein: CSVGSLNWQYF
CDR3 DNA: TGCAGCGTTGGATCCCTAAACTGGCAGTACTTC

D gene: .
clone size: .
J gene: TRBJ1-3
V gene: TRBV7-9
CDR3 protein: CASSFIGNTIYF
CDR3 DNA: TGTGCCAGCAGCTTTATTGGAAACACCATATATTTT

D gene: .
clone size: few
J gene: TRBJ2-3
V gene: TRBV7-9
CDR3 protein: CASSASAGAMGTQYF
CDR3 DNA: TGTGCCAGCAGTGCCAGTGCCGGCGCTATGGGGACGCAGTATTTT

D gene: .
clone size: .
J gene: TRBJ2-1
V gene: TRBV6-1
CDR3 protein: CASSHDTEPPLDEQFF
CDR3 DNA: TGTGCCAGCAGCCACGACACAGAGCCGCCTCTTGATGAGCAGTTCTTC

D gene: TRBD2
clone size: .
J gene: TRBJ2-3
V gene: TRBV10-3
CDR3 protein: CAIRGTSGSTDTQYF
CDR3 DNA: TGTGCCATCAGGGGGACTAGCGGGAGCACAGATACGCAGTATTTT

D gene: TRBD1
clone size: few
J gene: TRBJ2-5
V gene: TRBV5-1
CDR3 protein: CASSPNRGETQYF
CDR3 DNA: TGCGCCAGCAGCCCAAACAGGGGAGAGACCCAGTACTTC

D gene: .
clone size: few
J gene: TRBJ2-3
V gene: TRBV20-1
CDR3 protein: CSARDQVRTWSTDTQYF
CDR3 DNA: TGCAGTGCTAGAGATCAAGTTCGGACATGGAGCACAGATACGCAGTATTTT

D gene: .
clone size: once
J gene: TRBJ2-2
V gene: TRBV12-3/TRBV12-4
CDR3 protein: CASSLSPGSNTGELFF
CDR3 DNA: TGTGCCAGCAGTTTATCTCCGGGGAGCAACACCGGGGAGCTGTTTTTT

D gene: TRBD2
clone size: few
J gene: TRBJ2-2
V gene: TRBV7-6
CDR3 protein: CASSLPTLAGLNTGELFF
CDR3 DNA: TGTGCCAGCAGCTTGCCAACACTAGCGGGGTTAAACACCGGGGAGCTGTTTTTT

D gene: TRBD1
clone size: few
J gene: TRBJ2-5
V gene: TRBV6-5
CDR3 protein: CASSYATGVGETQYF
CDR3 DNA: TGTGCCAGCAGTTACGCGACAGGGGTGGGGGAGACCCAGTACTTC

D gene: .
clone size: few
J gene: TRBJ2-3
V gene: TRBV6-4
CDR3 protein: CASSDSPLASSTDTQYF
CDR3 DNA: TGTGCCAGCAGTGACTCACCTTTGGCGTCTAGCACAGATACGCAGTATTTT

D gene: .
clone size: .
J gene: TRBJ2-1
V gene: TRBV12-3/TRBV12-4
CDR3 protein: CASSLRGWSSYNEQFF
CDR3 DNA: TGTGCCAGCAGTTTACGGGGATGGAGCTCCTACAATGAGCAGTTCTTC

D gene: .
clone size: .
J gene: TRBJ1-6
V gene: TRBV11-2
CDR3 protein: CASSLGRSGANSPLHF
CDR3 DNA: TGTGCCAGCAGCTTAGGCAGGTCGGGAGCTAATTCACCCCTCCACTTT

D gene: TRBD1
clone size: many
J gene: TRBJ1-5
V gene: TRBV7-9
CDR3 protein: CASSFGTGVGNQPQHF
CDR3 DNA: TGTGCCAGCAGCTTCGGGACAGGGGTGGGCAATCAGCCCCAGCATTTT

D gene: TRBD2
clone size: few
J gene: TRBJ2-3
V gene: TRBV29-1
CDR3 protein: CSVGHLGTSGRALGPTDTQYF
CDR3 DNA: TGCAGCGTTGGACACCTAGGGACTAGCGGGAGGGCTCTCGGACCCACAGATACGCAGTATTTT

D gene: .
clone size: .
J gene: TRBJ2-2
V gene: TRBV30
CDR3 protein: CAWGWQEGGELFF
CDR3 DNA: TGTGCCTGGGGGTGGCAGGAAGGCGGGGAGCTGTTTTTT

D gene: .
clone size: .
J gene: TRBJ1-1
V gene: TRBV5-1
CDR3 protein: CASSSTGLNTEAFF
CDR3 DNA: TGCGCCAGCAGTTCTACAGGGTTGAACACTGAAGCTTTCTTT

D gene: TRBD2
clone size: .
J gene: TRBJ2-7
V gene: TRBV20-1
CDR3 protein: CSARTLAGVNEQYF
CDR3 DNA: TGCAGTGCTAGAACGCTAGCGGGAGTTAACGAGCAGTACTTC

D gene: .
clone size: many
J gene: TRBJ2-7
V gene: TRBV12-3/TRBV12-4
CDR3 protein: CASRKGHYSYEQYF
CDR3 DNA: TGTGCCAGCAGAAAAGGTCACTACTCCTACGAGCAGTACTTC

D gene: TRBD2
clone size: few
J gene: TRBJ2-7
V gene: TRBV20-1
CDR3 protein: CSAGSGANSYEQYF
CDR3 DNA: TGCAGTGCTGGGAGCGGGGCGAACTCCTACGAGCAGTACTTC

D gene: TRBD2
clone size: .
J gene: TRBJ2-1
V gene: TRBV7-9
CDR3 protein: CASSTFSGRAYNEQFF
CDR3 DNA: TGTGCCAGCAGCACCTTTAGCGGGAGGGCCTATAATGAGCAGTTCTTC

D gene: TRBD2
clone size: few
J gene: TRBJ2-7
V gene: TRBV12-3/TRBV12-4
CDR3 protein: CASSPRLATYEQYF
CDR3 DNA: TGTGCCAGCAGCCCACGACTAGCGACCTACGAGCAGTACTTC

D gene: TRBD2
clone size: few
J gene: TRBJ2-5
V gene: TRBV10-3
CDR3 protein: CAITGLAGQETQYF
CDR3 DNA: TGTGCCATCACTGGACTAGCGGGGCAAGAGACCCAGTACTTC

D gene: TRBD1
clone size: once
J gene: TRBJ2-7
V gene: TRBV15
CDR3 protein: CATSSRDRLYEQYF
CDR3 DNA: TGTGCCACCAGCAGCCGGGACAGGCTCTACGAGCAGTACTTC

D gene: TRBD2
clone size: .
J gene: TRBJ2-3
V gene: TRBV5-4
CDR3 protein: CASSLGHMLLAESTDTQYF
CDR3 DNA: TGTGCCAGCAGCTTGGGACATATGTTACTAGCGGAGAGCACAGATACGCAGTATTTT

D gene: TRBD2
clone size: few
J gene: TRBJ2-1
V gene: TRBV7-8
CDR3 protein: CASSLATGGRLAGGPDEQFF
CDR3 DNA: TGTGCCAGCAGCTTAGCCACAGGGGGTCGACTAGCGGGAGGCCCCGATGAGCAGTTCTTC

D gene: .
clone size: .
J gene: TRBJ1-2
V gene: TRBV12-3/TRBV12-4
CDR3 protein: CASSLVAGSDYGYTF
CDR3 DNA: TGTGCCAGCAGTTTAGTAGCAGGGTCAGACTATGGCTACACCTTC

D gene: .
clone size: few
J gene: TRBJ2-5
V gene: TRBV7-8
CDR3 protein: CASSPLETQYF
CDR3 DNA: TGTGCCAGCAGCCCCTTGGAGACCCAGTACTTC

D gene: TRBD1
clone size: .
J gene: TRBJ2-1
V gene: TRBV24-1
CDR3 protein: CATSDSRGQGNMNEQFF
CDR3 DNA: TGTGCCACCAGTGATTCTCGGGGACAGGGGAATATGAATGAGCAGTTCTTC

D gene: .
clone size: few
J gene: TRBJ2-7
V gene: TRBV11-2
CDR3 protein: CASSWEPEEQYF
CDR3 DNA: TGTGCCAGCAGCTGGGAACCGGAAGAGCAGTACTTC

D gene: TRBD2
clone size: .
J gene: TRBJ2-4
V gene: TRBV9
CDR3 protein: CASSVDPSGGLKNIQYF
CDR3 DNA: TGTGCCAGCAGCGTAGATCCTAGCGGAGGGCTTAAAAACATTCAGTACTTC

D gene: .
clone size: .
J gene: TRBJ1-1
V gene: TRBV20-1
CDR3 protein: CSAKPNLNTEAFF
CDR3 DNA: TGCAGTGCTAAACCAAACTTAAACACTGAAGCTTTCTTT

D gene: .
clone size: few
J gene: TRBJ1-1
V gene: TRBV12-3/TRBV12-4
CDR3 protein: CASNQGFTEAFF
CDR3 DNA: TGTGCCAGCAATCAGGGGTTCACTGAAGCTTTCTTT

D gene: TRBD2
clone size: few
J gene: TRBJ2-1
V gene: TRBV20-1
CDR3 protein: CSAQRGLGRDEQFF
CDR3 DNA: TGCAGTGCTCAGAGAGGACTAGGTCGCGATGAGCAGTTCTTC

D gene: TRBD2
clone size: .
J gene: TRBJ2-7
V gene: TRBV10-3
CDR3 protein: CAIRPTSGYEQYF
CDR3 DNA: TGTGCCATCAGACCGACTAGCGGGTACGAGCAGTACTTC

D gene: .
clone size: many
J gene: TRBJ2-7
V gene: TRBV12-3/TRBV12-4
CDR3 protein: CASSPGVTLPEQYF
CDR3 DNA: TGTGCCAGCAGTCCGGGAGTTACGCTACCCGAGCAGTACTTC

D gene: .
clone size: .
J gene: TRBJ2-2
V gene: TRBV4-2
CDR3 protein: CASSPGSRTGELFF
CDR3 DNA: TGTGCCAGCAGCCCAGGATCCCGCACCGGGGAGCTGTTTTTT

D gene: TRBD2
clone size: few
J gene: TRBJ2-7
V gene: TRBV5-6
CDR3 protein: CASSRAGAKAYEQYF
CDR3 DNA: TGTGCCAGCAGCAGGGCGGGAGCCAAAGCCTACGAGCAGTACTTC

D gene: .
clone size: many
J gene: TRBJ2-5
V gene: TRBV3-1
CDR3 protein: CASSQEPNGRETQYF
CDR3 DNA: TGTGCCAGCAGCCAAGAACCGAACGGGCGGGAGACCCAGTACTTC

D gene: .
clone size: few
J gene: TRBJ1-1
V gene: TRBV12-3/TRBV12-4
CDR3 protein: CASSLVSGANTEAFF
CDR3 DNA: TGTGCCAGCAGTTTAGTTTCAGGGGCGAACACTGAAGCTTTCTTT

D gene: .
clone size: .
J gene: TRBJ2-5
V gene: TRBV2
CDR3 protein: CASGAVTQYF
CDR3 DNA: TGTGCCAGCGGTGCGGTGACTCAGTACTTC